The 11 T cell receptor beta chains below come from one sample, sequenced in a study of metastatic and nonmetastatic thyroid tumors (dated by TCRdb to the early 2020s). No treatment had been received by any patient before thyroid surgery. Library preparation employed PCR. Instrument used: Illumina HiSeq 4000. TCRdb reprocessed the public reads (quality trimming at Q25 with fastp, clone calling with MiXCR) and kept in-frame beta chains. The sample has about 49,000 clones on record, 3.5% to 5% of them singletons. The top ten clones comprise approximately 9.5% of the sample. The sequencing input was blood. The receptor source for this set is a female donor with papillary thyroid cancer or a benign thyroid nodule (not recorded which). Some clones in this sample may be carry-over from other donors' samples.

This clone was seen many times. This chain joins TRBV19 and TRBJ2-3; D may match TRBD1 or TRBD2 (6 bases each). Germline loops: CDR1 LNHDA, CDR2 SQIVND (reference sequence). The V end lost 6 bases, the J end lost 4 bases, and 11 bases lay between the germline ends. This CDR3 has 13 amino acids. The CDR3 DNA sequence: TGTGCCAGTAGGGAGGGGGGTTCAGATACGCAGTATTTT. It codes for CASREGGSDTQYF.

V and J are TRBV14 and TRBJ1-6; TRBD1 agrees at 10 bases. Germline CDR1 and CDR2: SGHDN and FVKESK. The junction had 5 bases not matched to a gene; V was cut back by 2 bases and J by 10 bases. The CDR3 spans 15 residues. CDR3 sequence (DNA): TGTGCCAGCAGCCAATGGACAGGGGGGGGGTCACCCCTCCACTTT. Amino acid sequence: CASSQWTGGGSPLHF.

In the case of this clone: This sequence may be a read error, since a much larger clone differs from it by one base. The chain is built from TRBV20-1 and TRBJ2-4, with 9 nucleotides matching TRBD2. Trimming took 6 bases from V and 5 from J; bases not matched to a gene: 8. CDR1 is DFQATT, CDR2 SNEGSKA, per germline (reference sequence). The CDR3 covers 14 residues. CDR3 residues: CSANSGSAENIQYF. DNA for the CDR3: TGCAGTGCAAATAGCGGGAGTGCCGAAAACATTCAGTACTTC.

This clone was found a few times. The conserved final phenylalanine or tryptophan is absent from the CDR3, which likely points to a read error. The V gene is TRBV27, the J gene TRBJ2-7, with 8 bases identical to TRBD2. V was clipped by 5 bases and J by 2 bases; unmatched bases: 17. The CDR3 contains 18 residues. Germline V CDR1 and CDR2: MNHEY, SMNVEV (reference sequence). CDR3: CASSAPTSVGTRPYEQYL. For the CDR3, the DNA is TGTGCCAGCAGTGCACCCACGAGTGTAGGGACTAGGCCCTACGAGCAGTACTTA.

This clone was recorded at least ten times. The rearrangement links TRBV15 to TRBJ2-5, with D perhaps being TRBD1 or TRBD2 (5 bases each). V was shortened by 3 bases and J by 5 bases, with 16 bases between the two germline ends. The CDR3 sequence is 15 residues long. The germline CDR1 and CDR2 sequences are LNHNV and YYDKDF (reference sequence). This chain's CDR3 is CATSSATGLGETQYF. The DNA of the CDR3 is TGTGCCACCAGCAGCGCTACAGGACTGGGGGAGACCCAGTACTTC.

This clone was detected many times. V usage is TRBV5-1 and J usage is TRBJ2-3; possibly TRBD1 for D (6 bases). Germline-derived CDR1 and CDR2 are SGHRS and YFSETQ. The CDR3 contains 14 residues. V was pared by 4 bases and J by 5 bases, with 14 bases between. The DNA of the CDR3 is TGCGCCAGCAGCACGGGACAAGTGGGAGATACGCAGTATTTT. Translation: CASSTGQVGDTQYF.

This clone is categorized as medium-sized (0.01 to 0.1%). The V and J genes are TRBV6-1 and TRBJ2-1, with a weak D call TRBD1 (6 bases). Germline lookup yields CDR1 MNHNS and CDR2 SASEGT. V gave up 4 bases and J gave up 4 bases, with 17 bases separating them. This CDR3 comprises 16 residues. The CDR3, as DNA: TGTGCCAGCAGTGCTGGCAGGGGCAGAACGTACAATGAGCAGTTCTTC. Its translation: CASSAGRGRTYNEQFF.

In this sample, this clone turned up many times. CDR3 in amino acids: CSARQGGGQETQYF. As DNA, the CDR3 is TGCAGTGCTAGACAGGGAGGCGGGCAAGAGACCCAGTACTTC. The chain carries TRBV20-1 and TRBJ2-5; D might be TRBD2 (6 bases). V dropped 2 bases and J dropped 2 bases, with 12 bases sitting between them. The germline V gene has CDR1 DFQATT and CDR2 SNEGSKA (reference sequence). This CDR3 comprises 14 residues.

There are a few counts of this clone. The chain recombines TRBV12-3 or TRBV12-4 with TRBJ2-2; D possibly uses TRBD1 or TRBD2 (5 bases each). This CDR3 region has 15 residues. Trimming stripped 3 bases from V and 9 bases from J, with 17 bases between. CDR3 in amino acids: CASSFLGTQPRELFF. DNA of the CDR3: TGTGCCAGCAGTTTTCTCGGGACCCAACCGAGGGAGCTGTTTTTT.

This clone showed up just a few times. The chain is built from TRBV18 and TRBJ2-3; D tentatively fits TRBD1 or TRBD2 (5 bases each). V was cut by 0 bases and J by 4 bases, with 14 bases left in between. Germline CDR1 KGHSH, CDR2 LQKENI. The CDR3 spans 16 residues. The DNA for the CDR3 is TGTGCCAGCTCACCACCGGGAGAGGGGCTCCCAGATACGCAGTATTTT. This gives the protein CASSPPGEGLPDTQYF.

This clone was counted ten times or more. This chain connects TRBV18 to TRBJ1-4, with 8 bases matching TRBD1. Germline CDR1 reads KGHSH; CDR2 reads LQKENI. The V and J ends lost 4 bases and 8 bases, in that order; junction bases with no gene match: 6. This CDR3 contains 14 residues. In DNA, the CDR3 is TGTGCCAGCTCACGGGGACAGGACGGAGAAAAACTGTTTTTT. It specifies CASSRGQDGEKLFF.